This entry lists 9 T cell receptor beta chains sequenced from one sample in a study of T cell repertoires in cytomegalovirus infection. TCRdb reprocessed the reads via MiXCR and lists one record per CDR3 protein. In the table there are 250,000 to 300,000 distinct CDR3 sequences, roughly 10% of which are singletons. Sequenced material: PBMCs. Every receptor here comes from a human donor in good health (CMV status not recorded). Some clones in this sample may be carry-over from other donors' samples.

This clonotype was recorded many times. CDR3 amino acids: CASSLWPGNTEAFF. The CDR3 region has the DNA TGTGCCAGCAGCTTGTGGCCGGGGAACACTGAAGCTTTCTTT. J is TRBJ1-1 and V is TRBV5-5; D gene ambiguous. The CDR3 length is 14 residues. Germline V gene data show CDR1 as SGHKS and CDR2 as YYEKEE (reference sequence). Trimming removed 1 base at V and 1 base at J, with 8 bases between.

The J gene is TRBJ2-3, the V gene TRBV7-9; 8 bases align to TRBD2. Germline assignment: CDR1 SEHNR and CDR2 FQNEAQ (reference sequence). The CDR3 spans 15 residues. J lost 8 bases, V lost 5 bases, and 12 bases had no gene match. The CDR3 protein is CASSRSGGASGTQYF. The CDR3 DNA is TGTGCCAGCAGCCGATCCGGGGGGGCCTCGGGTACGCAGTATTTT.

V and J are TRBV28 and TRBJ1-5; D is uncertain. Germline assignment: CDR1 MDHEN and CDR2 SYDVKM. The CDR3 is 12 residues long. The V end lost 10 bases, the J end lost 0 bases, and 7 bases lay between the germline ends. DNA for the CDR3: TGTGCCACTCGACCTAGCAATCAGCCCCAGCATTTT. It yields the protein CATRPSNQPQHF.

This clonotype was counted ten times or more. This chain joins TRBV7-2 and TRBJ1-1; TRBD1 matches at 7 bases. This CDR3 region has 13 residues. Germline V lookup: CDR1 SGHTA, CDR2 FQGNSA. The J segment lost 7 bases and the V segment lost 5 bases, leaving 7 bases of the junction unmatched. CDR3 DNA sequence: TGTGCCAGCAGCCATGGGACAGCCATTGAAGCTTTCTTT. Translation gives CASSHGTAIEAFF.

In regard to this clonotype: A much larger clone lies one base from this, so it may be a read error. This chain connects TRBV29-1 to TRBJ2-1; D may be TRBD1 or TRBD2 (5 bases each). V dropped 3 bases and J dropped 8 bases, with 14 bases sitting between them. Per germline, CDR1 SQVTM and CDR2 ANQGSEA. CDR3 length: 13 residues. CDR3 bases: TGCAGCGTTGATCAGTATCGGGGCCATGAGCAGTTCTTC. This codes for CSVDQYRGHEQFF.

This clonotype was recorded many times. The chain uses TRBV7-8 and TRBJ1-2, with D unclear. There are 14 residues in the CDR3. V was pared by 1 base and J by 5 bases, with 11 bases between. The germline CDR1 and CDR2 sequences are SGHVS and FQNEAQ. The CDR3 DNA follows: TGTGCCAGCAGCTTAGATCCCGAAGGATATGGCTACACCTTC. Amino acid sequence: CASSLDPEGYGYTF. Together with reference TRBV7-8 and TRBJ1-2, the CDR3 gives the full variable domain: GAGVSQSPRYKVAKRGQDVALRCDPISGHVSLFWYQQALGQGPEFLTYFQNEAQLDKSGLPSDRFFAERPEGSVSTLKIQRTQQEDSAVYLCASSLDPEGYGYTFGSGTRLTVV.

This clonotype was seen only a few times. The genes are TRBV6-2 or TRBV6-3 and TRBJ2-2; TRBD2 matches 11 bases. V dropped 8 bases and J dropped 0; count of bases not matched to a gene: 8. The germline V gene has CDR1 MNHEY and CDR2 SVGEGT. The CDR3 has 17 amino acids. CDR3 in amino acids: CASGKLAGAPNTGELFF. CDR3 DNA: TGTGCCAGCGGTAAACTAGCGGGAGCTCCGAACACCGGGGAGCTGTTTTTT.

This clonotype was observed a handful of times. The V gene is TRBV7-2, the J gene TRBJ2-7, with 8 bases identical to TRBD2. Germline V lookup: CDR1 SGHTA, CDR2 FQGNSA. The CDR3 is made up of 15 amino acids. After removal of 4 bases from V and 3 bases from J, the junction contained 8 bases not matched to a gene. Here the CDR3 reads CASSSYLTSGYEQYF. CDR3 nucleotides: TGTGCCAGCAGCTCATACCTAACTAGCGGCTACGAGCAGTACTTC.

Turning to this clonotype: Being one base from a much bigger clone, this may be a read error. This rearrangement joins TRBV6-1 to TRBJ1-5; D ambiguous. The germline CDR1 and CDR2 sequences are MNHNS and SASEGT. There are 14 residues in the CDR3. The CDR3 is CASSSKIGNQPQRF. Here the CDR3 DNA reads TGTGCCAGCAGTTCAAAAATCGGCAATCAGCCCCAGCGTTTT.